The 29 T cell receptor beta chains in this list originate from one sample, sequenced in a study of blood T cell repertoires in COVID-19. Clones were read by immunoSEQ multiplex PCR, and TCRdb kept only the in-frame ones, dropping some. The repertoire holds about 75,000 clones, with approximately 82% as singletons. The sample comprised peripheral blood. The receptor source for this set is a woman in her fifties or sixties with acute or convalescent COVID-19.

The V call is TRBV29-1, the J call TRBJ1-1, with TRBD1 matching over 7 bases. The ends lost 6 bases at V and 5 bases at J; junction bases unmatched: 12. CDR3 size: 14 residues. CDR1 SQVTM and CDR2 ANQGSEA come from the germline V gene. The CDR3 DNA follows: TGCAGCGTCCAACGACAGGGTGTAGGGACTGAAGCTTTCTTT. Amino acid sequence: CSVQRQGVGTEAFF.

For the CDR3, the DNA is TGTGCCAGCAGTCCGACACGGACTGAAGCTTTCTTT. Protein product: CASSPTRTEAFF. V and J are TRBV28 and TRBJ1-1; no clear D gene. Germline-derived CDR1 and CDR2 are MDHEN and SYDVKM. The CDR3 extends over 12 amino acids. Trimming took off 5 bases at V and 5 bases at J, with 9 bases between the two ends.

This chain connects TRBV6-5 to TRBJ1-6; D is perhaps TRBD1 (6 bases). The germline V and J ends were trimmed by 4 bases and 5 bases, with 12 bases remaining between them. Looked up from germline, CDR1 is MNHEY and CDR2 is SVGAGI. CDR3 length: 15 residues. The CDR3 loop reads CASSSRTGNNSPLHF. CDR3 DNA: TGTGCCAGCAGTTCGAGAACAGGGAATAATTCACCCCTCCACTTT.

The genes are TRBV7-3 and TRBJ2-1; no definite D call. The CDR3 contains 13 residues. The germline gives CDR1 SGHTA, CDR2 FQGTGA. The V end lost 2 bases, the J end lost 9 bases, and 11 bases lay between the germline ends. The chain's CDR3 is CASSLSLEREQFF. CDR3 in DNA: TGTGCCAGCAGCTTATCCCTAGAACGTGAGCAGTTCTTC.

The chain has TRBV18 and TRBJ2-3; no firm D call. This CDR3 spans 12 amino acids. Looked up from germline, CDR1 is KGHSH and CDR2 is LQKENI. The V end lost 0 bases, the J end lost 6 bases, and 4 bases lay between the germline ends. CDR3 region: CASSPPSDTQYF. The DNA for the CDR3 is TGTGCCAGCTCACCACCCTCTGATACGCAGTATTTT.

V gene TRBV28 combines with J gene TRBJ2-7, with 10 nucleotides matching TRBD2. The germline V gene encodes CDR1 MDHEN and CDR2 SYDVKM. V was clipped by 4 bases and J by 2 bases; unmatched bases: 8. The CDR3 covers 16 residues. CDR3 region: CASSSAGGAAAYEQYF. In nucleotides, the CDR3 is TGTGCCAGCAGTTCAGCGGGAGGGGCTGCGGCCTACGAGCAGTACTTC.

V usage is TRBV11-2 and J usage is TRBJ1-2; possible D gene TRBD1, 6 bases. The CDR3 contains 11 residues. In germline, CDR1 is SGHAT, CDR2 FQNNGV. Trimming pared 3 bases from V and 8 bases from J, leaving 7 bases between. The CDR3, as DNA: TGTGCCAGCAGCTTCAGGGGAGGCTACACCTTC. Translating gives CASSFRGGYTF.

The rearrangement links TRBV7-3 to TRBJ2-2, with TRBD1 matching over 10 bases. Germline V gives CDR1 SGHTA, CDR2 FQGTGA. There are 20 residues in the CDR3. The V and J ends lost 5 bases and 3 bases, in that order; junction bases with no gene match: 18. The CDR3 region is CASSTWTGGSESLYTGELFF. DNA of the CDR3: TGTGCCAGCAGCACCTGGACAGGGGGTTCGGAATCATTGTACACCGGGGAGCTGTTTTTT.

The chain links TRBV9 to TRBJ2-5; 14 nucleotides match TRBD2. The germline CDR1 and CDR2 sequences are SGDLS and YYNGEE. The CDR3 is 16 amino acids. After removal of 2 bases from V and 1 base from J, the junction contained 1 base not matched to a gene. In DNA form, the CDR3 reads TGTGCCAGCAGCGTCGGGACTAGCGGGGGCCAAGAGACCCAGTACTTC. The encoded protein is CASSVGTSGGQETQYF.

This chain links TRBV25-1 with TRBJ1-1, with TRBD1 matching 11 bases. Germline CDR1 reads MGHDK; CDR2 reads SYGVNS. The ends lost 2 bases at V and 10 bases at J; junction bases unmatched: 0. The CDR3 is made up of 12 amino acids. The CDR3 region has the DNA TGTGCCAGCAGTGAAGGGACAGGGGGAGCTTTCTTT. Amino acids: CASSEGTGGAFF.

The chain has TRBV5-1 and TRBJ2-6; perhaps TRBD2 as D (5 bases). CDR3 size: 18 residues. The germline V gene encodes CDR1 SGHRS and CDR2 YFSETQ. The V and J ends lost 4 bases and 0 bases respectively, with 17 bases between them. The CDR3 coding sequence is TGCGCCAGCAGCCCCGTCTCTCTAGGGAGCTCTGGGGCCAACGTCCTGACTTTC. Translation: CASSPVSLGSSGANVLTF.

The V and J genes are TRBV3-1 (or the pseudogene TRBV3-2) and TRBJ2-7; D call uncertain. V lost 0 bases and J lost 3, with 12 bases in between. The germline V gene has CDR1 LGHDT and CDR2 YNNKEL (reference sequence). The CDR3 consists of 15 residues. The CDR3 DNA is TGTGCCAGCAGCCAAGACCCAGTTCTCTTCTACGAGCAGTACTTC. Protein: CASSQDPVLFYEQYF.

The chain recombines TRBV3-1 (or the pseudogene TRBV3-2) with TRBJ2-5; TRBD2 matches 10 bases. Per germline, CDR1 LGHDT and CDR2 YNNKEL (reference sequence). Unmatched junction bases numbered 6, after V lost 1 base and J lost 7 bases. This CDR3 region has 15 residues. DNA of the CDR3: TGTGCCAGCAGCCAAGGAGCGGGGGGGCACGGGACCCAGTACTTC. It codes for CASSQGAGGHGTQYF.

The V and J genes are TRBV7-9 and TRBJ1-2; D ambiguous. Germline CDR1 and CDR2: SEHNR and FQNEAQ (reference sequence). The CDR3 runs to 13 residues. The V and J ends lost 1 base and 8 bases respectively, with 11 bases between them. CDR3 sequence reads: CASSLEAGKGYTF. The CDR3 DNA follows: TGTGCCAGCAGCTTAGAGGCAGGAAAAGGCTACACCTTC.

V and J are TRBV3-1 (or the pseudogene TRBV3-2) and TRBJ2-1; TRBD2 agrees at 9 bases. The germline V gene encodes CDR1 LGHDT and CDR2 YNNKEL (reference sequence). J lost 6 bases, V lost 2 bases, and 14 bases had no gene match. This CDR3 spans 18 amino acids. CDR3 sequence (DNA): TGTGCCAGCAGCCAAATGTGGCGAGCGGGAGGTCACAGCAATGAGCAGTTCTTC. This gives the protein CASSQMWRAGGHSNEQFF.

The chain combines TRBV7-9 with TRBJ1-1; D remains ambiguous. V lost 1 base and J lost 10, with 4 bases in between. CDR1 is SEHNR and CDR2 is FQNEAQ in the germline V gene (reference sequence). This CDR3 has 10 amino acids. In nucleotides, the CDR3 is TGTGCCAGCAGCTTAGGCAGAGCTTTCTTT. Amino acid sequence: CASSLGRAFF. The variable domain in full, with the rest retrieved from reference TRBV7-9 and TRBJ1-1, is DTGVSQNPRHKITKRGQNVTFRCDPISEHNRLYWYRQTLGQGPEFLTYFQNEAQLEKSRLLSDRFSAERPKGSFSTLEIQRTEQGDSAMYLCASSLGRAFFGQGTRLTVV.

The chain couples TRBV6-5 to TRBJ1-5; 10 bases agree with TRBD1. Germline CDR1 and CDR2: MNHEY and SVGAGI. V lost 4 bases to trimming and J lost 4 bases; unmatched junction nucleotides: 7. The CDR3 sequence is 16 residues long. DNA of the CDR3: TGTGCCAGCAGTTCTACGGACAGGGGGTCGAATCAGCCCCAGCATTTT. It yields the protein CASSSTDRGSNQPQHF.

CDR3 sequence (DNA): TGTGCCACCAGTGCTAGCGGTACCGCTATCAATGAGCAGTTCTTC. Translated, it gives CATSASGTAINEQFF. This chain joins TRBV24-1 and TRBJ2-1; TRBD2 agrees at 7 bases. The germline gives CDR1 KGHDR, CDR2 SFDVKD. V lost 5 bases, J lost 6 bases, and 9 bases stayed unmatched. The CDR3 runs to 15 residues.

The J gene is TRBJ2-1, the V gene TRBV7-3; 8 bases are shared with TRBD2. This CDR3 contains 14 residues. After removal of 4 bases from V and 2 bases from J, the junction contained 1 base not matched to a gene. Germline-derived CDR1 and CDR2 are SGHTA and FQGTGA. This chain's CDR3 is CASSSGLAYNEQFF. CDR3 in DNA: TGTGCCAGCAGCTCGGGACTAGCCTACAATGAGCAGTTCTTC.

The chain employs TRBV6-6 and TRBJ1-1, with a weak D call TRBD1 (5 bases). The germline gives CDR1 MNHNY, CDR2 SVGAGI (reference sequence). The V end lost 5 bases, the J end lost 6 bases, and 31 bases lay between the germline ends. This CDR3 has 19 residues. The CDR3 reads CASSHRDTRVSHPPPEAFF. The CDR3 DNA reads TGTGCCAGCAGTCACCGAGATACCAGGGTCTCCCATCCCCCCCCTGAAGCTTTCTTT.

The chain links TRBV5-1 to TRBJ2-7; 10 bases align to TRBD1. Germline CDR1 SGHRS, CDR2 YFSETQ. V lost 1 base to trimming and J lost 5 bases; unmatched junction nucleotides: 6. The CDR3 is 15 amino acids. This chain's CDR3 is CASSLRDRGYNEQYF. The DNA for the CDR3 is TGCGCCAGCAGCTTGAGGGACAGGGGTTACAACGAGCAGTACTTC.

The gene calls are TRBV9 and TRBJ1-4; D is undetermined. Looked up from germline, CDR1 is SGDLS and CDR2 is YYNGEE. The CDR3 totals 15 residues. V lost 1 base and J lost 2, with 9 bases in between. The chain's CDR3 is CASSVSLQTNEKLFF. In nucleotides, the CDR3 is TGTGCCAGCAGCGTAAGTCTACAGACTAATGAAAAACTGTTTTTT.

The chain uses TRBV6-1 and TRBJ1-2, with a weak D call TRBD1 (6 bases). The V and J ends lost 3 bases and 4 bases respectively, with 12 bases between them. Germline V gene data show CDR1 as MNHNS and CDR2 as SASEGT. The CDR3 is 14 residues long. The CDR3 spells CASSEAGAGYGYTF. Written as DNA, the CDR3 is TGTGCCAGCAGTGAGGCAGGGGCGGGCTATGGCTACACCTTC.

This chain links TRBV11-2 with TRBJ2-6; TRBD2 might be the D (7 bases). Germline V gene sequence: CDR1 SGHAT, CDR2 FQNNGV. The CDR3 is made up of 16 amino acids. Trimming stripped 2 bases from V and 4 bases from J, with 12 bases between. Here the CDR3 reads CASSLRGARGANVLTF. The DNA of the CDR3 is TGTGCCAGCAGCTTACGGGGGGCAAGAGGGGCCAACGTCCTGACTTTC.

The chain recombines TRBV28 with TRBJ1-5; a possible D gene is TRBD1 (5 bases). The CDR3 runs 15 residues. V was cut by 5 bases and J by 7 bases, with 18 bases left in between. Germline V lookup: CDR1 MDHEN, CDR2 SYDVKM. CDR3 sequence (DNA): TGTGCCAGCAGTCCTTCTCAGGGTTCCTGGCAGCCCCAGCATTTT. It yields the protein CASSPSQGSWQPQHF.

V is TRBV12-5 and J is TRBJ2-5; 8 nucleotides agree with TRBD1. The CDR3 is 14 amino acids. With 4 bases clipped from V and 1 base from J, the junction kept 2 bases outside the gene matches. Germline V gene data show CDR1 as LGHNT and CDR2 as FRNRAP. CDR3 nucleotide sequence: TGTGCTAGTGGTTCCGGGACAGGCCAAGAGACCCAGTACTTC. Protein: CASGSGTGQETQYF.

The V gene is TRBV5-6, the J gene TRBJ2-7, with D uncertain. The CDR3 is 12 amino acids. Germline CDR1 SGHDT, CDR2 YYEEEE. Trimming stripped 3 bases from V and 2 bases from J, with 6 bases between. CDR3 in amino acids: CASSSPAYEQYF. The CDR3, as DNA: TGTGCCAGCAGCTCCCCGGCCTACGAGCAGTACTTC.

The chain joins TRBV27 to TRBJ2-1, with TRBD2 identical over 8 bases. Trimming cost V 8 bases and J 7 bases; bases outside gene matches: 7. Germline V CDR1 and CDR2: MNHEY, SMNVEV (reference sequence). There are 13 residues in the CDR3. CDR3 sequence: CASHPGGGNEQFF. CDR3 nucleotides: TGTGCCAGCCACCCCGGGGGGGGAAATGAGCAGTTCTTC.

This chain links TRBV7-2 with TRBJ2-5; D remains unclear. CDR1 is SGHTA, CDR2 FQGNSA, per germline. This CDR3 region has 13 residues. V lost 2 bases, J lost 5 bases, and 9 bases lay in between. CDR3 protein: CASSLSELETQYF. DNA of the CDR3: TGTGCCAGCAGCTTATCCGAGTTGGAGACCCAGTACTTC.